What follows describes a single TCR beta chain. What it binds is unknown. These data come from a study of regulatory T cells in long-lasting Graves disease. Whole-study results and caveats: TCR diversity was lower in persistent Graves' patients (versus newly diagnosed ones).

To make TCR beta libraries, researchers used iRepertoire HTBI primers and Arm-PCR of CDR3 regions. In the original processing: Samples jointly harbored roughly 62 TRBV and approximately 15 TRBJ segments. TCRdb fed the multiplex PCR reads into MiXCR, producing one record per CDR3 protein. TCRdb, rather than the study authors, made the V and J calls. The sample carries 400,000 to 500,000 distinct CDR3 sequences, about 15% recorded once. Time point denoted: newly diagnosed GD, antithyroid drugs for less than 3 months. PBMCs provided the RNA from which the TCR library was made. The patients included were those that came from an endocrinology department in Xi'an, China. Per the germline V gene, CDR1 is KGHDR and CDR2 is SFDVKD. V dropped 7 bases and J dropped 4 bases, with 7 bases sitting between them. The CDR3 covers 12 residues. These data also formed part of another study, on T cells in Graves' hyperthyroidism and ophthalmopathy.

This TCR was sampled from a woman between 45 and 60 years old with Graves disease. This specimen consisted of peripheral blood mononuclear cells (PBMCs), obtained at new diagnosis, from a patient treated with antithyroid drugs. The chain links TRBV24-1 to TRBJ2-1; maybe TRBD2 (5 bases). CDR3 sequence (DNA): TGTGCCACCAGGTCGGGATACAATGAGCAGTTCTTC. It encodes CATRSGYNEQFF.